Detailed here is one T cell receptor beta chain. The entry originates in a study of siplizumab effects on memory and regulatory T cells. Assay used: immunoSEQ multiplex PCR; TCRdb lists only in-frame clones, some missing. The sample has around 100,000 clones, roughly 94% seen once. With 8 bases removed from V and 4 bases from J, the gap between germline ends came to 17 bases. The germline CDR1 and CDR2 sequences are LNHDA and SQIVND (reference sequence). The CDR3 length is 15 residues. The origin of this receptor is a human donor in good health. Sequencing was done on a sample of Tregs sorted from blood. The genes are TRBV19 and TRBJ1-4; D unclear. CDR3 DNA sequence: TGTGCCAGTGCCGCCGGGAGGGCCCTTAATGAAAAACTGTTTTTT. Translated, it gives CASAAGRALNEKLFF.